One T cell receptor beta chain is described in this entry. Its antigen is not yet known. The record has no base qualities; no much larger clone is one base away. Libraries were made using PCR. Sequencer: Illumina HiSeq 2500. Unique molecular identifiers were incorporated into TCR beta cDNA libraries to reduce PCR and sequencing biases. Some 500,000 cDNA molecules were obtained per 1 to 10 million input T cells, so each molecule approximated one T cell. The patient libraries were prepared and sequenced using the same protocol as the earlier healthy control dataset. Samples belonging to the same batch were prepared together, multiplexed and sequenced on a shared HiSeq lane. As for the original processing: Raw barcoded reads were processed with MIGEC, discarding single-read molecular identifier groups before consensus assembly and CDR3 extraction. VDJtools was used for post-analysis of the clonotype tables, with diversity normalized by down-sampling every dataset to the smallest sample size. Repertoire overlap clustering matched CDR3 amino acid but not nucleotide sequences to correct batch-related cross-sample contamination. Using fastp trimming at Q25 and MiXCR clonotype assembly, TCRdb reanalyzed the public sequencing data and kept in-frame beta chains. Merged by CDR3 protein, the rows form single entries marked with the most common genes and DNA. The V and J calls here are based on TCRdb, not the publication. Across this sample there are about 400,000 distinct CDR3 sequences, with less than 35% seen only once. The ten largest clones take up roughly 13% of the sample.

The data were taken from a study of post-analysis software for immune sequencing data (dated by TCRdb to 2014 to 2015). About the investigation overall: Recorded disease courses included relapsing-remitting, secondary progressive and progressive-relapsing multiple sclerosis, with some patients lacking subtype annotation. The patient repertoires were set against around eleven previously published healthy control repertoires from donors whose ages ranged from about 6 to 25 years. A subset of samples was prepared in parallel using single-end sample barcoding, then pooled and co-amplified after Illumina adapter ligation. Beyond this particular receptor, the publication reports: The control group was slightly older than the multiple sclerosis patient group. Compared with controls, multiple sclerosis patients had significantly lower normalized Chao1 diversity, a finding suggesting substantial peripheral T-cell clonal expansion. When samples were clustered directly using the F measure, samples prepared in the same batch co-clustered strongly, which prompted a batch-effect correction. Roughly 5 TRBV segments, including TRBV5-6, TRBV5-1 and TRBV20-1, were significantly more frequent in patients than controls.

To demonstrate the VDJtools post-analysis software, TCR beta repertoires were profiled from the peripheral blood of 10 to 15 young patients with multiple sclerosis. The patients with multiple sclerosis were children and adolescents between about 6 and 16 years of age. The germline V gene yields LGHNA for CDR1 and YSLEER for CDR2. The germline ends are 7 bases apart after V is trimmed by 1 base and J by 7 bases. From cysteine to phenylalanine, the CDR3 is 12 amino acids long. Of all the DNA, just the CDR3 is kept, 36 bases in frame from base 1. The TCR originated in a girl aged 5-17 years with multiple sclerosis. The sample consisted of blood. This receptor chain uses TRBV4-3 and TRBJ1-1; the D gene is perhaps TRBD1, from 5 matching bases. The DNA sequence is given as TGCGCCAGCAGCCAAGGGGGGATTGAAGCTTTCTTT. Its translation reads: CASSQGGIEAFF.